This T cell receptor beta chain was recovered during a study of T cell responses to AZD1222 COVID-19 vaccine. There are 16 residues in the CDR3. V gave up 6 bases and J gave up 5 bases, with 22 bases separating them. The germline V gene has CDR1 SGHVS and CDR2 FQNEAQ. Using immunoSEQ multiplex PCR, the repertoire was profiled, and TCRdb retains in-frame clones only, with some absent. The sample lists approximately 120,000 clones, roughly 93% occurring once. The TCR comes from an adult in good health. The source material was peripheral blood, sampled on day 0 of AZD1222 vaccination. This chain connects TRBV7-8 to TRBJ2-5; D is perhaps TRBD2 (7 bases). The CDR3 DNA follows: TGTGCCAGCAGGACGAGGGGGGGAGGGCGTGTGGAGACCCAGTACTTC. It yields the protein CASRTRGGGRVETQYF.